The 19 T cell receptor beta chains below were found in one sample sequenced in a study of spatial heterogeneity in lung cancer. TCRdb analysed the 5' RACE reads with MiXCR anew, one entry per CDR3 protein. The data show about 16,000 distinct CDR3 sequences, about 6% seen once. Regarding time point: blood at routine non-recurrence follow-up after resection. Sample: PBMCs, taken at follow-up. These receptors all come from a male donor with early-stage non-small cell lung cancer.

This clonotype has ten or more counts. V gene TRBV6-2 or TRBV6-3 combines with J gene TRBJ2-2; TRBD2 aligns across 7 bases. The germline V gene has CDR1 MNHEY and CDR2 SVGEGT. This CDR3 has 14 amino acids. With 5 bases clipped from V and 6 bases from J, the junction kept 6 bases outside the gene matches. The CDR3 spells CASSDRLAPGELFF. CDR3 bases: TGTGCCAGCAGTGACAGACTAGCCCCCGGGGAGCTGTTTTTT.

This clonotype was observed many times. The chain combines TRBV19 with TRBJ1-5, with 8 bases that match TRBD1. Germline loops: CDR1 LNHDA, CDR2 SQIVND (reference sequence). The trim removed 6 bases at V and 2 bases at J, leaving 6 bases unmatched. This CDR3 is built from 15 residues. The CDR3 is CASRDRASGNQPQHF. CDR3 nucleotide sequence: TGTGCCAGTAGGGACAGGGCTTCGGGCAATCAGCCCCAGCATTTT.

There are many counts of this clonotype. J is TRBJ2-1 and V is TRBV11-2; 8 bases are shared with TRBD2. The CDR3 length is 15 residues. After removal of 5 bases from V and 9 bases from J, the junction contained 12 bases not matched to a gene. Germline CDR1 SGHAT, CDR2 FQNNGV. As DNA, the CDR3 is TGTGCCAGCAGCCCCTCTAACGGGAGGGCTGGTGAGCAGTTCTTC. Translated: CASSPSNGRAGEQFF.

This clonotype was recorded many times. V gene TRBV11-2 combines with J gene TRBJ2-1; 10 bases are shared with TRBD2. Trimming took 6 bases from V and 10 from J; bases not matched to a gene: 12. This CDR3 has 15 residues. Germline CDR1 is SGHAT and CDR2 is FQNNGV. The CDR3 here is CASRRLAGRRGEQFF. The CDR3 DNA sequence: TGTGCCAGCAGACGACTAGCGGGCCGCCGAGGGGAGCAGTTCTTC.

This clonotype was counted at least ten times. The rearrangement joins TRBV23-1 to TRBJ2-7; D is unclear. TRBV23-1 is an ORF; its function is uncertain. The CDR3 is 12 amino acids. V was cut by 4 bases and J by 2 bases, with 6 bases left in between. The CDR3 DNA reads TGCGCCAGCAGTCCGATTGCCTACGAGCAGTACTTC. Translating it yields CASSPIAYEQYF.

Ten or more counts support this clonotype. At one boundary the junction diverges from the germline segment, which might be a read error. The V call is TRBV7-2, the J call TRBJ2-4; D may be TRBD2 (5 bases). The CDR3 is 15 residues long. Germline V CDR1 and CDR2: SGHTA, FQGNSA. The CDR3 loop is CANSLEEWVGDIQYF. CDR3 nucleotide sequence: TGTGCCAACAGCTTAGAGGAGTGGGTCGGGGACATTCAGTACTTC.

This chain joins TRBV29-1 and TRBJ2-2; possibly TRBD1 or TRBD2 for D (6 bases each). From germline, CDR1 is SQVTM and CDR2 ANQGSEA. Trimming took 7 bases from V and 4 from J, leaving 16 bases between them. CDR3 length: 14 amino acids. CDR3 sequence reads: CSAQTGAGTGELFF. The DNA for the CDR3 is TGCAGCGCCCAGACGGGGGCAGGCACCGGGGAGCTGTTTTTT.

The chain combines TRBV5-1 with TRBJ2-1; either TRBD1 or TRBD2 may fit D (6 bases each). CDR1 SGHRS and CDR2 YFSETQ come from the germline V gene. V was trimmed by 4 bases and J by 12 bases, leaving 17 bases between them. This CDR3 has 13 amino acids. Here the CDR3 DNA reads TGCGCCAGCAGCGCGGGGACACCCTATTTGCAGTTCTTC. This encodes CASSAGTPYLQFF.

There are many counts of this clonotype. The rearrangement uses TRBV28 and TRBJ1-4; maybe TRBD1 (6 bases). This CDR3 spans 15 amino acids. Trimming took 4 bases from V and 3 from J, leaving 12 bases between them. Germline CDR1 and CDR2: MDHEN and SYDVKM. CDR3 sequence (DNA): TGTGCCAGCAGTTCTCCGGGACACTCTAATGAAAAACTGTTTTTT. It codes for CASSSPGHSNEKLFF.

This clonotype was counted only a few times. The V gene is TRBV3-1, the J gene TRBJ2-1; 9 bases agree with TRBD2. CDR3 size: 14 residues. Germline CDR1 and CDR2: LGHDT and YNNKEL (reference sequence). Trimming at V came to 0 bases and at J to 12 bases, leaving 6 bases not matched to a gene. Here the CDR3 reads CASSQEGSAGGQFF. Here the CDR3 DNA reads TGTGCCAGCAGCCAAGAGGGCTCAGCGGGAGGGCAGTTCTTC.

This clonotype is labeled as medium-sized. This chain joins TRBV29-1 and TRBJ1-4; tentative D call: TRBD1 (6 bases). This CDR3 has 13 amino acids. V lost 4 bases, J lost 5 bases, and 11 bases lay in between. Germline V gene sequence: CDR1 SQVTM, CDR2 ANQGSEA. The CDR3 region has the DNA TGCAGCGTTGGGCGGCAGGGGAATGAAAAACTGTTTTTT. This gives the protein CSVGRQGNEKLFF.

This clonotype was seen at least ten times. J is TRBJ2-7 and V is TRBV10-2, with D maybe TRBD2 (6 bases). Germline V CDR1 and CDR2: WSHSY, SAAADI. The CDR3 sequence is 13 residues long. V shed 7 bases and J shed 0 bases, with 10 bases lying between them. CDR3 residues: CASTGRDSYEQYF. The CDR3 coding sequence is TGCGCCAGCACGGGGCGGGACTCCTACGAGCAGTACTTC.

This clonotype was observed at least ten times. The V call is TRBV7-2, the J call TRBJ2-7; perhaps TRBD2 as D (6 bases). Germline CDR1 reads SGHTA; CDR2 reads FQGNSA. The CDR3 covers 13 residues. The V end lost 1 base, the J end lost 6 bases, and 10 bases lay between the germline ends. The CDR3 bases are TGTGCCAGCAGCTTAGGAACTAGCACCGAGCAGTACTTC. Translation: CASSLGTSTEQYF. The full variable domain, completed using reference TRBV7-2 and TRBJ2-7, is GAGVSQSPSNKVTEKGKDVELRCDPISGHTALYWYRQSLGQGLEFLIYFQGNSAPDKSGLPSDRFSAERTGGSVSTLTIQRTQQEDSAVYLCASSLGTSTEQYFGPGTRLTVT.

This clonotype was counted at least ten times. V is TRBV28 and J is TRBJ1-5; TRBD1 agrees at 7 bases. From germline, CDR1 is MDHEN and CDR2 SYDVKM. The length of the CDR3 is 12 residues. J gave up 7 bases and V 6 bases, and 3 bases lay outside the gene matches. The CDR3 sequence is CASREQGQPQHF. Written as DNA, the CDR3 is TGTGCCAGCAGAGAACAGGGGCAGCCCCAGCATTTT.

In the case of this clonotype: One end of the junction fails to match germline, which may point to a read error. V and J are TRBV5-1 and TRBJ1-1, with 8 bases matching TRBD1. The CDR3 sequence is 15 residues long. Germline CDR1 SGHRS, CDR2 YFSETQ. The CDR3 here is CASSPRTGRDTEAFF. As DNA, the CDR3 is TGTGCCAGCAGCCCACGGACAGGGAGGGACACTGAAGCTTTCTTT.

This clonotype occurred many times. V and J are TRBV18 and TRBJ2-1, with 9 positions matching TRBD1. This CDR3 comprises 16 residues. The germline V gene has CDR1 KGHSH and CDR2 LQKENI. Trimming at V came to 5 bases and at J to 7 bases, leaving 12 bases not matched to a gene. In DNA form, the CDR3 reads TGTGCCAGCTCAGAACCCGGGACAGGGAGGTATAATGAGCAGTTCTTC. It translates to CASSEPGTGRYNEQFF.

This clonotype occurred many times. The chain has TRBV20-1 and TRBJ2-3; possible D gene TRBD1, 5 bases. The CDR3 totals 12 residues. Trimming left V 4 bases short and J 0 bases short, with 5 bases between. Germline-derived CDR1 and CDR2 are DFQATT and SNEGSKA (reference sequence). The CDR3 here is CSAKGSTDTQYF. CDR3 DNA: TGCAGTGCTAAGGGGAGCACAGATACGCAGTATTTT.

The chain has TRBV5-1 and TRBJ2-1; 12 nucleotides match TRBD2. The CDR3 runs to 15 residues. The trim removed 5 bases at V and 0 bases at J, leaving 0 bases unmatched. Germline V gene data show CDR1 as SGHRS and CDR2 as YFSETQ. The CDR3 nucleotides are TGCGCCAGCAGACTAGCGGGAGGCTCCTACAATGAGCAGTTCTTC. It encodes CASRLAGGSYNEQFF.

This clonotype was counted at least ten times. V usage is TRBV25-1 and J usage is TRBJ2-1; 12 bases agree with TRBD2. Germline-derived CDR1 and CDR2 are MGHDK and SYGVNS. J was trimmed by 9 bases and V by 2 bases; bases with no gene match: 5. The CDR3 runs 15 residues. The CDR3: CASSERLAGVGEQFF. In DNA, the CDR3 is TGTGCCAGCAGTGAAAGACTAGCGGGAGTAGGTGAGCAGTTCTTC.